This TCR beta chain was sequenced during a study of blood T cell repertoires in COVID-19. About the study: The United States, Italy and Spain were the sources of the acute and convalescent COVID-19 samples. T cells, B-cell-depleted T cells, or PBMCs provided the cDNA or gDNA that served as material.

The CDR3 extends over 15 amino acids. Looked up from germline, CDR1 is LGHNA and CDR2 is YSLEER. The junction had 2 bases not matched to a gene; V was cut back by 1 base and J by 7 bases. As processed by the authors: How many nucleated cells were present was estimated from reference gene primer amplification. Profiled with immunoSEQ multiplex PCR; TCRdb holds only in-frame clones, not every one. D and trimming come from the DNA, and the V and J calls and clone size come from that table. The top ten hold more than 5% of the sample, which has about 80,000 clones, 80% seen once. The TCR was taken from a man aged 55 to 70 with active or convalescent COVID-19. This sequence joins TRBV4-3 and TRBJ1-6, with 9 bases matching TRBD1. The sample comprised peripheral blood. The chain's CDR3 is CASSQGGQGNSPLHF. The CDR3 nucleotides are TGCGCCAGCAGCCAAGGGGGACAGGGAAATTCACCCCTCCACTTT.